This TCR beta chain was identified in a study of control samples from healthy donors and cancer patients. TCRdb keeps only in-frame clones here, not all; method: immunoSEQ multiplex PCR. The top ten clones hold less than 6% of a sample with around 140,000 clones, more than 85% of them seen once. V lost 3 bases and J lost 8, with 16 bases in between. The length of the CDR3 is 14 residues. From germline, CDR1 is LGHNA and CDR2 YSLEER. The V and J genes are TRBV4-3 and TRBJ1-1; possible D gene TRBD1, 6 bases. This clonotype was obtained from a young man in good health. The specimen was blood. The CDR3 DNA reads TGCGCCAGCAGCCAGGGGCCCGCTACAGGGGAAGCTTTCTTT. Its protein is CASSQGPATGEAFF.